The clone carrying this T cell receptor (beta chain) was seen a few times. This specimen belongs to a study of shared T cell receptors in the human thymus. The table came from immunoSEQ multiplex PCR; TCRdb's copy has only in-frame clones and leaves some out. Of 650,000 to 950,000 clones in the sample, 75% to 90% were seen once. This CDR3 spans 14 amino acids. J lost 2 bases, V lost 5 bases, and 4 bases had no gene match. Germline values: CDR1 SGHTA, CDR2 FQGNSA. A further study also used this sample, focusing on human thymus T cells. Per that paper: Within thymic and blood repertoires, V and J gene usage appeared to be biased.

This TCR came from a girl less than two years old with a congenital heart defect. This chain joins TRBV7-2 and TRBJ1-2; 8 bases fit TRBD1. Sequencing was performed on thymocytes. The CDR3 DNA is TGTGCCAGCAGCACTCGACAGGGGAACTATGGCTACACCTTC. As protein: CASSTRQGNYGYTF.